Each of the 5 T cell receptor beta chains below was sequenced from the same sample in a study of CD8 T cells in ankylosing spondylitis. From the 5' RACE reads, TCRdb called clonotypes with MiXCR, one entry per CDR3 protein. The table lists 120,000 or so distinct CDR3 sequences, around 13% of them singletons. Input material: blood, either unsorted or a sorted T cell fraction (not recorded which). These receptors originate from a female donor with ankylosing spondylitis or in good health (not recorded which).

This clonotype was recorded at least ten times. CDR3 residues: CASREALFGNQPQHF. DNA for the CDR3: TGTGCCAGCAGAGAGGCCCTCTTTGGCAATCAGCCCCAGCATTTT. The chain uses TRBV2 and TRBJ1-5; no definite D call. This CDR3 has 15 amino acids. V was shortened by 6 bases and J by 2 bases, with 14 bases between the two germline ends. Germline V lookup: CDR1 SNHLY, CDR2 FYNNEI.

This chain uses TRBV24-1 with TRBJ1-5; D not certain. V was cut by 3 bases and J by 1 base, with 6 bases left in between. The CDR3 consists of 14 residues. Germline lookup yields CDR1 KGHDR and CDR2 SFDVKD. CDR3 region: CATSDARSNQPQHF. The CDR3 region has the DNA TGTGCCACCAGTGATGCACGGAGCAATCAGCCCCAGCATTTT.

This clonotype was detected ten times or more. V is TRBV12-3 or TRBV12-4 and J is TRBJ2-3; the match to TRBD2 covers 9 bases. The CDR3 covers 16 residues. The ends lost 7 bases at V and 1 base at J; junction bases unmatched: 9. The CDR3 nucleotides are TGTGCCAGCAATAGCGGGGGTACTTTAGGCACAGATACGCAGTATTTT. This sequence encodes CASNSGGTLGTDTQYF.

This clonotype was counted only a few times. The chain has TRBV18 and TRBJ2-1, with TRBD2 identical over 8 bases. Germline V lookup: CDR1 KGHSH, CDR2 LQKENI. Trimming removed 4 bases from V and 4 bases from J; junction bases left unmatched: 6. This CDR3 has 15 amino acids. The DNA for the CDR3 is TGTGCCAGCTCACGAAAGACTAGCGCGTACAATGAGCAGTTCTTC. Encoded protein: CASSRKTSAYNEQFF.

This clonotype was detected ten times or more. DNA of the CDR3: TGTGCCAGCAGCCTTAATGGACAGCTAGATACGCAGTATTTT. This gives the protein CASSLNGQLDTQYF. The rearrangement links TRBV12-3 or TRBV12-4 to TRBJ2-3, with TRBD1 as a possible D gene (6 bases). There are 14 residues in the CDR3. V lost 6 bases and J lost 5, with 15 bases in between.